The TCR beta chain under discussion was sequenced for a study of blood T cell repertoires in COVID-19. Study context: T cells, B-cell-depleted T cells, or PBMCs supplied cDNA or gDNA.

Original analysis: Cell counts per sample came from amplifying reference gene primers. Assay: immunoSEQ multiplex PCR; the TCRdb copy retains only in-frame clones and omits some. For V, J and clone size, that table is used; D and trimming come from the DNA. The repertoire includes 60,000 to 75,000 clones, around four fifths of them detected once, and approximately 6% sits in the top ten. Trimming pared 4 bases from V and 4 bases from J, leaving 16 bases between. CDR3 length: 15 amino acids. Per the germline V gene, CDR1 is LGHDT and CDR2 is YNNKEL (reference sequence). The V gene is TRBV3-1 (or the pseudogene TRBV3-2), the J gene TRBJ2-5, with a weak D call TRBD2 (5 bases). Sequenced material: peripheral blood. This clonotype was sampled from a human donor in a cohort sampled during active COVID-19. In DNA, the CDR3 is TGTGCCAGCAGCCCGTCGGGAAAGGGTAGAGAGACCCAGTACTTC. Translated: CASSPSGKGRETQYF.